The 28 T cell receptor beta chains below were found in one sample sequenced in a study of T cell repertoires in cytomegalovirus infection (dated 2019 in TCRdb). These receptors are not linked to any known antigen. The reads were generated on an Illumina HiSeq 1500. Using fastp trimming at Q25 and MiXCR clonotype assembly, TCRdb reanalyzed the public sequencing data and kept in-frame beta chains. Under each unique CDR3 protein, matching rows form one entry showing the most common genes and DNA. This sample gives 600,000 to 700,000 distinct CDR3 sequences in total; about 33% of them show up just once. Of the sample, 15% to 20% falls within the top ten clones. In light of the paper, this sample's treatment or condition label describes: in vitro stimulation with specific CMV peptide epitopes to enrich CMV-specific T cells. Sample: cultured PBMCs, taken from culture after CMV antigen stimulation. The receptor source for this set is a human donor in good health (CMV status not recorded). Some clones in this sample may be carry-over from other donors' samples.

The table lists this clonotype with a count of one. The chain employs TRBV20-1 and TRBJ1-2; D may be TRBD1 (5 bases). The germline V gene encodes CDR1 DFQATT and CDR2 SNEGSKA (reference sequence). Trimming pared 5 bases from V and 3 bases from J, leaving 13 bases between. The CDR3 covers 13 residues. The CDR3 sequence is CSAHLGGYYGYTF. CDR3 in DNA: TGCAGTGCTCACCTGGGGGGGTACTATGGCTACACCTTC.

The V and J genes are TRBV11-2 and TRBJ2-7, with D maybe TRBD2 (5 bases). This CDR3 comprises 14 residues. Germline loops: CDR1 SGHAT, CDR2 FQNNGV. The V end was cut by 4 bases, the J end by 7 bases, with 17 bases between. The chain's CDR3 is CASSSSDSGGEQYF. CDR3 DNA sequence: TGTGCCAGCAGCTCGTCGGACTCGGGTGGAGAGCAGTACTTC.

V and J are TRBV4-1 and TRBJ2-1; 7 nucleotides match TRBD2. CDR3 length equals 19 residues. Germline V gene data show CDR1 as MGHRA and CDR2 as YSYEKL. Unmatched junction bases numbered 11, after V lost 0 bases and J lost 0 bases. CDR3 loop: CASSQDFAGVRSSYNEQFF. The CDR3 DNA sequence: TGCGCCAGCAGCCAAGATTTCGCGGGAGTGCGCAGCTCCTACAATGAGCAGTTCTTC.

The CDR3 sequence: CASIPTRTGVAYEQYF. The CDR3, as DNA: TGTGCCAGCATCCCCACCCGCACGGGCGTAGCCTACGAGCAGTACTTC. The rearrangement uses TRBV7-8 and TRBJ2-7; D remains unclear. The CDR3 consists of 16 residues. The ends were cut back, 7 bases at V and 2 bases at J, with 21 bases in the middle. Germline V lookup: CDR1 SGHVS, CDR2 FQNEAQ.

The chain combines TRBV10-3 with TRBJ2-5; 7 bases map to TRBD1. The CDR3 is 13 residues long. After removal of 5 bases from V and 1 base from J, the junction contained 1 base not matched to a gene. Germline-derived CDR1 and CDR2 are ENHRY and SYGVKD. In DNA form, the CDR3 reads TGTGCCATCAGTTCAGGGGGCCAAGAGACCCAGTACTTC. The encoded protein is CAISSGGQETQYF.

Only a few counts were recorded for this clonotype. The chain links TRBV12-3 or TRBV12-4 to TRBJ2-7; TRBD1 agrees at 7 bases. The CDR3 spans 12 residues. Trimming took 6 bases from V and 6 from J; bases not matched to a gene: 5. CDR3 sequence reads: CASRSWDSEQYF. The CDR3 nucleotides read TGTGCCAGCAGATCGTGGGACAGCGAGCAGTACTTC.

This clonotype was counted between two and nine times. This rearrangement joins TRBV7-2 to TRBJ2-5; the match to TRBD2 covers 8 bases. CDR1 is SGHTA, CDR2 FQGNSA, per germline. J was trimmed by 4 bases and V by 5 bases; bases with no gene match: 12. The CDR3 consists of 16 residues. The CDR3 spells CASSPSEAGVGETQYF. CDR3 DNA sequence: TGTGCCAGCAGCCCCAGTGAAGCGGGAGTCGGAGAGACCCAGTACTTC.

This clonotype appeared once. J is TRBJ2-5 and V is TRBV20-1; D is unclear. The CDR3 totals 14 residues. Germline V gene lookup returns CDR1 DFQATT and CDR2 SNEGSKA (reference sequence). V was shortened by 0 bases and J by 1 base, with 9 bases between the two germline ends. The CDR3 loop is CSAREANLQETQYF. The CDR3 nucleotides are TGCAGTGCTAGAGAGGCAAACCTCCAAGAGACCCAGTACTTC.

This clonotype was counted many times. This rearrangement joins TRBV7-2 to TRBJ2-7, with D possibly being TRBD2 (6 bases). The V gene lost 5 bases and the J gene lost 0 bases, with 23 bases spanning the gap. CDR3 size: 18 residues. Germline CDR1 reads SGHTA; CDR2 reads FQGNSA. The CDR3 reads CASSVRQRLGGFSYEQYF. The CDR3 DNA reads as TGTGCCAGCAGCGTAAGACAGAGGTTGGGGGGATTCTCCTACGAGCAGTACTTC.

The chain employs TRBV2 and TRBJ1-1; 9 bases agree with TRBD1. Trimming at V came to 6 bases and at J to 1 base, leaving 12 bases not matched to a gene. Germline CDR1 SNHLY, CDR2 FYNNEI. The CDR3 is 17 residues long. The CDR3 loop is CASRASRDRASNTEAFF. CDR3 coding DNA: TGTGCCAGCAGGGCTAGCCGGGACAGGGCTTCGAACACTGAAGCTTTCTTT. Variable domain in full (rest from reference TRBV2 and TRBJ1-1): EPEVTQTPSHQVTQMGQEVILRCVPISNHLYFYWYRQILGQKVEFLVSFYNNEISEKSEIFDDQFSVERPDGSNFTLKIRSTKLEDSAMYFCASRASRDRASNTEAFFGQGTRLTVV.

The chain combines TRBV6-2 or TRBV6-3 with TRBJ2-2; D unresolved. CDR3 length: 11 residues. Trimming cost V 7 bases and J 7 bases, with 7 bases left between them. Germline CDR1 is MNHEY and CDR2 is SVGEGT. The CDR3 nucleotides are TGTGCCAGCACACCCGGCGGGGAGCTGTTTTTT. As protein: CASTPGGELFF.

This clonotype was counted between two and nine times. This chain connects TRBV10-3 to TRBJ1-1, with TRBD1 as a possible D gene (5 bases). From germline, CDR1 is ENHRY and CDR2 SYGVKD. The CDR3 is 15 residues long. Trimming stripped 5 bases from V and 1 base from J, with 14 bases between. The CDR3 sequence: CAISPLEGSNTEAFF. Written as DNA, the CDR3 is TGTGCCATCAGTCCTCTTGAGGGGTCGAACACTGAAGCTTTCTTT.

In its sample, this clonotype was seen a few times. CDR3 sequence reads: CASTLPGNSNQPQHF. The CDR3 region has the DNA TGTGCCAGCACGCTTCCTGGGAATAGCAATCAGCCCCAGCATTTT. The chain is built from TRBV6-1 and TRBJ1-5; D is ambiguous. This CDR3 is built from 15 residues. Trimming cost V 7 bases and J 0 bases, with 13 bases left between them. The V gene's germline CDR1 is MNHNS and CDR2 SASEGT.

The genes are TRBV7-8 and TRBJ2-7; tentative D call: TRBD2 (7 bases). CDR1 and CDR2 (germline): SGHVS, FQNEAQ. Trimming cost V 0 bases and J 4 bases, with 13 bases left between them. CDR3 length: 15 residues. CDR3 region: CASSLALRGGYEQYF. In DNA, the CDR3 is TGTGCCAGCAGCTTAGCGCTAAGGGGGGGTTACGAGCAGTACTTC. The full variable domain, with the rest looked up from reference TRBV7-8 and TRBJ2-7, is GAGVSQSPRYKVAKRGQDVALRCDPISGHVSLFWYQQALGQGPEFLTYFQNEAQLDKSGLPSDRFFAERPEGSVSTLKIQRTQQEDSAVYLCASSLALRGGYEQYFGPGTRLTVT.

The rearrangement joins TRBV20-1 to TRBJ1-2; 7 nucleotides agree with TRBD1. J was trimmed by 5 bases and V by 5 bases; bases with no gene match: 8. The CDR3 runs to 13 residues. The V gene's germline CDR1 is DFQATT and CDR2 SNEGSKA (reference sequence). CDR3 nucleotides: TGCAGTGCTCTCGACAGGGTAGTGTATGGCTACACCTTC. This encodes CSALDRVVYGYTF.

This clonotype showed up just once. The rearrangement links TRBV6-8 to TRBJ2-5; perhaps D is TRBD1 or TRBD2 (5 bases each). V was clipped by 7 bases and J by 5 bases, with 20 bases between them. Germline loops: CDR1 MNHGY, CDR2 SAAAGT. This CDR3 has 15 amino acids. This CDR3 reads CASNRDHGLVETQYF. Written as DNA, the CDR3 is TGTGCCAGCAACCGGGACCACGGTTTGGTTGAGACCCAGTACTTC.

Written as DNA, the CDR3 is TGTGCCAGCAGTCCCGGGACTATGCAAGAGACCCAGTACTTC. This sequence encodes CASSPGTMQETQYF. The chain employs TRBV11-3 and TRBJ2-5; 7 bases line up with TRBD2. The CDR3 is 14 amino acids. Looked up from germline, CDR1 is SGHNT and CDR2 is YENEEA. J was trimmed by 2 bases and V by 6 bases; bases with no gene match: 6.

This clonotype was seen only once. V gene TRBV28 combines with J gene TRBJ1-5; 8 positions match TRBD1. The CDR3 contains 16 residues. In germline, CDR1 is MDHEN, CDR2 SYDVKM. Germline trimming cut 5 bases from V and 6 bases from J; bases unmatched to any gene: 12. The chain's CDR3 is CASSVYGQGAAQPQHF. In DNA form, the CDR3 reads TGTGCCAGCAGTGTGTACGGACAGGGCGCGGCTCAGCCCCAGCATTTT.

This clonotype was counted only a few times. The rearrangement uses TRBV7-9 and TRBJ1-4, with D maybe TRBD1 (5 bases). Trimming stripped 2 bases from V and 0 bases from J, with 10 bases between. Germline-derived CDR1 and CDR2 are SEHNR and FQNEAQ (reference sequence). This CDR3 is built from 16 residues. CDR3 in amino acids: CASSLSRGATNEKLFF. In nucleotides, the CDR3 is TGTGCCAGCAGCTTAAGTAGGGGTGCAACTAATGAAAAACTGTTTTTT.

The rearrangement uses TRBV5-1 and TRBJ2-1; 10 bases are shared with TRBD2. The length of the CDR3 is 17 residues. CDR1 and CDR2 from the germline V gene are SGHRS and YFSETQ. The trim removed 4 bases at V and 7 bases at J, leaving 14 bases unmatched. CDR3 nucleotide sequence: TGCGCCAGCAGCCCCGGGCCCCCTAGCGGGAGTGGTAATGAGCAGTTCTTC. Translated: CASSPGPPSGSGNEQFF.

The J gene is TRBJ1-2, the V gene TRBV10-3, with 7 bases identical to TRBD1. The ends lost 8 bases at V and 4 bases at J; junction bases unmatched: 4. Germline V CDR1 and CDR2: ENHRY, SYGVKD. CDR3 length: 12 residues. CDR3 sequence reads: CAILRDSYGYTF. CDR3 coding DNA: TGTGCCATCCTAAGGGACAGCTATGGCTACACCTTC.

In its sample, this clonotype was seen a few times. The J gene is TRBJ2-1, the V gene TRBV5-4; 9 bases fit TRBD2. Per germline, CDR1 SGHNT and CDR2 YYREEE (reference sequence). V lost 4 bases and J lost 3; bases outside the gene matches: 5. The CDR3 consists of 15 residues. The CDR3 nucleotides are TGTGCCAGCAGCCATAGCGGGAGCTACTACAATGAGCAGTTCTTC. It specifies CASSHSGSYYNEQFF. The whole variable domain, filled in from reference TRBV5-4 and TRBJ2-1, reads ETGVTQSPTHLIKTRGQQVTLRCSSQSGHNTVSWYQQALGQGPQFIFQYYREEENGRGNFPPRFSGLQFPNYSSELNVNALELDDSALYLCASSHSGSYYNEQFFGPGTRLTVL.

This clonotype was detected a few times. The chain couples TRBV12-5 to TRBJ2-1; 7 nucleotides match TRBD1. CDR3 size: 17 residues. Germline lookup yields CDR1 LGHNT and CDR2 FRNRAP. With 0 bases clipped from V and 4 bases from J, the junction kept 9 bases outside the gene matches. CDR3 DNA sequence: TGTGCTAGTGGTTTGGTACCCGGACAGGTCAATTACAATGAGCAGTTCTTC. This gives the protein CASGLVPGQVNYNEQFF.

The chain recombines TRBV11-2 with TRBJ2-7; 7 positions agree with TRBD1. CDR1 is SGHAT and CDR2 is FQNNGV in the germline V gene. The J segment lost 1 base and the V segment lost 4 bases, leaving 7 bases of the junction unmatched. The CDR3 has 15 residues. CDR3 coding DNA: TGTGCCAGCAGCTCCTACCGGGACAGATCCTACGAGCAGTACTTC. Amino acids: CASSSYRDRSYEQYF.

V is TRBV20-1 and J is TRBJ2-7; the match to TRBD1 covers 8 bases. The germline V gene encodes CDR1 DFQATT and CDR2 SNEGSKA (reference sequence). V lost 1 base, J lost 7 bases, and 9 bases stayed unmatched. The CDR3 has 14 residues. The DNA for the CDR3 is TGCAGTGCTAGAGTTGGACAGGGCATAGGGGAGCAGTACTTC. Amino acids: CSARVGQGIGEQYF.

The chain employs TRBV9 and TRBJ1-1; D unresolved. Germline V gene lookup returns CDR1 SGDLS and CDR2 YYNGEE. The CDR3 spans 14 residues. V was pared by 4 bases and J by 3 bases, with 13 bases between. The CDR3 loop reads CASSPFSWDTEAFF. The CDR3 nucleotides are TGTGCCAGCAGCCCCTTTAGTTGGGACACTGAAGCTTTCTTT.

The rearrangement links TRBV6-2 or TRBV6-3 to TRBJ2-1; 7 bases are a match to TRBD2. Germline trimming cut 8 bases from V and 5 bases from J; bases unmatched to any gene: 0. The germline V gene has CDR1 MNHEY and CDR2 SVGEGT. The CDR3 runs 11 residues. CDR3 residues: CASGRDNEQFF. The CDR3 nucleotides are TGTGCCAGCGGGAGGGACAATGAGCAGTTCTTC.

J is TRBJ2-3 and V is TRBV10-3; 7 bases map to TRBD2. The CDR3 length is 14 residues. CDR1 and CDR2 (germline): ENHRY, SYGVKD. V trimming: 6 bases; J trimming: 6 bases; junction bases outside the gene matches: 9. CDR3 residues: CAISAGWEGDTQYF. The CDR3 DNA reads as TGTGCCATCAGCGCGGGCTGGGAGGGGGATACGCAGTATTTT.